Sequencing of this T cell receptor beta chain was carried out in a study of T cell responses to AZD1222 COVID-19 vaccine. The V gene end was trimmed by 1 base and the J gene end by 4 bases; junction bases not matched to a gene: 7. The CDR3 totals 16 residues. CDR1 is KGHSH and CDR2 is LQKENI in the germline V gene. Data came from immunoSEQ multiplex PCR; TCRdb stores just in-frame clones and leaves some out. The sample shows some 150,000 clones, approximately 92% of them seen only once. This clonotype originated in an adult in good health. The source was peripheral blood, collected on day 0 of AZD1222 vaccination. V is TRBV18 and J is TRBJ2-3, with TRBD1 matching over 8 bases. CDR3 DNA: TGTGCCAGCTCACCACGACAGGGGCCGAGTGCAGATACGCAGTATTTT. It yields the protein CASSPRQGPSADTQYF.